The entry that follows covers one T cell receptor beta chain sequence. The antigen this receptor binds is unknown. No per-base quality is available; no much larger clone lies one base away. The sample is drawn from a study of blood T cells in healthy people across ages (dated by TCRdb to about 2015). Some background on the complete study: In model experiments, roughly one uniquely barcoded TCR beta cDNA molecule per two T cells was captured by template switching. To track age-related changes in TCR beta repertoire diversity, the study relied on deep sequencing normalized with unique cDNA molecular identifiers. Four age groups were formed from the donors: young (average about 16 years), middle-aged (approximately 40), aged (under 70) and long-lived (about 80). For two donors (one aged 18 to 30 and one aged 80 or older), the study analyzed two additional independent replicas of 1 million unique cDNA reads from the same blood draw. Broad study findings and their caveats: A strong correlation was found between observed TCR beta diversity and the percentage of naive T cells measured by flow cytometry. Estimates of total diversity based on one million sequenced T cells were regarded as lower bounds and as underestimates. Compared with the aged group, the long-lived group had more naive CD4+ T cells, fewer expanded clones and increased TCR diversity, a pattern suggesting age selection. Because profiling used bulk unsorted PBMCs, naive and antigen-experienced compartments could not be compared conclusively. Because donor CMV infection status was unknown, age-related changes in expanded clonotypes were potentially confounded. Observed TCR beta diversity per million T cells fell roughly linearly with age, and a significant reduction was already apparent by age around 39.

The library was built by means of 5' RACE. These reads were obtained on an Illumina HiSeq 2500. A second PCR of about 6 to 11 cycles was performed with a sample-barcoded 5' primer and a J-beta primer mix. Each TCR beta cDNA molecule received a unique molecular identifier from a template-switch 5' adaptor carrying 12 random nucleotides. At least 2.5 million CDR3-containing paired-end reads were obtained from each sample. First-strand cDNA synthesis was performed from all RNA using the Mint cDNA synthesis kit, with priming by a TRBC-specific oligonucleotide. Following uracil-DNA glycosylase treatment, a first 18-cycle PCR with universal primers M1SS and BC2_uni_R was performed on all cDNA. The source study handled its data this way. Each sample was normalized by randomly selecting 1 million high-quality reads, each carrying a distinct molecular identifier. Reads with shared molecular identifiers were discarded instead of being binned into consensus sequences. MiTCR, set to a Q25 quality threshold and the strictest error-elimination algorithm, was used for CDR3 identification, clonotype clustering and error correction. A nonparametric unseen species model using Euler transformation provided a lower-bound estimate of total TCR beta diversity. TCRdb cleaned the public reads at Q25 with fastp, built clones with MiXCR and kept in-frame beta chains. One record per CDR3 amino acid sequence lists the most common genes and DNA. TCRdb's processing, not the study's, gives the V and J calls here. This sample is represented by fewer than 800,000 distinct CDR3 sequences; approximately 25% of them were singletons. 8% to 10% of the sample lies in the top ten.

Taken from the germline V gene, the CDR1 and CDR2 loops are MGHRA and YSYEKL. Its CDR3 holds 16 amino acids, cysteine through phenylalanine. Only the CDR3 DNA is retained, 48 bases long and in frame from the first base. V lost 2 bases and J lost 2 bases, and the count of bases not matched to a germline gene is 7. The 39 donors, aged about 6 to 95 years, were systemically healthy Caucasian individuals from Russia. Each donor gave 8 to 10 milliliters of peripheral blood, drawn into EDTA-treated Vacutainer tubes. PBMCs were isolated by Ficoll-Paque density-gradient centrifugation, with at least 6.5 million obtained per sample. Total RNA was extracted from PBMCs with Trizol reagent, with at least 6 micrograms obtained per sample. For every donor, flow cytometry on a PBMC aliquot measured the percentage of naive CD45RAhigh/CD27high T cells. These same data were also listed under a study on T cells of mothers and their children. Taken from the second paper: Nine systemically healthy Caucasian individuals served as donors, namely three mothers together with their six children. cDNA synthesis consumed the entire amount of extracted RNA, loaded at 1.5 ug RNA in each 15 ul reaction. In the second PCR, the M1S primer introduced both the sample barcodes and 2-4 random nucleotides. More than 9 million TCR beta CDR3 reads were obtained from each mother, and 2.5 million to 3 million reads were obtained from each child. Thymic selection shapes the output of TCR recombination in a similar way in related and unrelated pairs, and inherited differences have a minor effect. Normalized repertoire overlap was always found to be slightly, but never significantly, higher in related mother-child pairs than in unrelated mother-child pairs. With a sensitivity of roughly 93 clones per million clonotypes, no persistent microchimeric T cell clones were detected. In the study, deep NGS was used to compare the TCR beta repertoires of mothers and children, and features distinguishing related mother-child pairs from unrelated individuals were sought. The mean age was 40 +/- 4 years for the mothers and 11 +/- 4 years for the children. After adapter ligation was performed with NEBNext reagents, the libraries were sequenced on an Illumina HiSeq 2000 with 100+100 nt paired-end reads. To prevent cross-contamination, the mother and child libraries were prepared one month apart and sequenced in separate runs. Between roughly 500,000 and 2,100,000 distinct TCR beta clonotypes were identified per donor. Naive TCR beta clonotypes were estimated from low-frequency clonotypes matched to each donor's FACS-determined naive share, without sorting.

Sequencing was carried out using blood. The chain is made from TRBV4-1 and TRBJ2-3, and 7 junction bases match TRBD2. The clonotype originates from a boy under 18 in good health. CDR3 region: CASSQRSAGVTDTQYF. The nucleotide sequence reads TGCGCCAGCAGCCAACGGTCCGCGGGAGTCACAGATACGCAGTATTTT.